Detailed here is one T cell receptor beta chain. This entry comes from a study of blood T cell repertoires in COVID-19. Study background: From T cells, B-cell-depleted T cells, or PBMCs came the material, which was cDNA or gDNA.

The V segment lost 6 bases and the J segment 8 bases; nucleotides outside the gene matches: 13. Germline assignment: CDR1 MNHEY and CDR2 SMNVEV (reference sequence). The CDR3 extends over 15 amino acids. In the source study's methods: The authors estimated nucleated cell counts from reference gene primer amplification. The method was immunoSEQ multiplex PCR; TCRdb's version includes in-frame clones alone and lacks a portion of them. The V and J calls and clone size come from that table; D and trimming were worked out from the DNA. The table has about 20,000 clones, 88% seen once. The chain has TRBV27 and TRBJ1-2, with 9 bases identical to TRBD1. The sequence was obtained from a human donor in a cohort sampled during active COVID-19. Sequencing was carried out using peripheral blood. CDR3 protein: CASSARPGTGNGYTF. The CDR3 DNA is TGTGCCAGCAGCGCTCGACCCGGGACAGGGAACGGCTACACCTTC.